The sample holds a few counts of the clone carrying this T cell receptor beta chain. Its specificity is not known. Each donor's status was that of a healthy bone marrow donor. Although they were nominally healthy when sampled, donors likely had unrecorded immune exposures. Germline CDR1 and CDR2: SGHNT and YYREEE (reference sequence). V was pared by 1 base and J by 5 bases, with 8 bases of the junction left unmatched. CDR3 size: 15 residues. The data originate from a study of cytomegalovirus exposure and HLA in healthy donors. Researchers ran the PCR with 60 Vbeta and 13 Jbeta primers. Clones were sequenced by immunoSEQ multiplex PCR, and TCRdb holds only the in-frame ones, with some missing. The table has roughly 190,000 clones, about 89% seen once; the top ten hold 1.3%. General observations from the study: Association with HLA alleles at 0.05 false discovery rate was found for 16,951 TCR beta sequences in a later analysis. There was a cluster of highly shared sequence variants that was likely a sequencing artifact.

This clonotype was obtained from a young man in good health and CMV-seronegative. The V and J genes are TRBV5-4 and TRBJ2-7, with 8 bases identical to TRBD2. The sequenced material came from PBMCs. CDR3 protein: CASSLRTGTRNEQYF. The CDR3 nucleotides read TGTGCCAGCAGCTTGAGAACCGGGACTAGAAACGAGCAGTACTTC.